One sample yielded the 3 T cell receptor beta chains listed below, sequenced in a study of OX40 agonist ivuxolimab in advanced cancers. Method: immunoSEQ multiplex PCR; TCRdb's copy keeps in-frame clones and lacks some. The table shows 70,000 to 75,000 clones, with around 86% occurring only once. Sequencing was performed on CD4+ or CD8+ T cells sorted from blood, taken in a trial of the OX40 agonist ivuxolimab. These receptors originate from an adult with an advanced solid tumor such as melanoma, head and neck, liver or kidney cancer.

The chain joins TRBV30 to TRBJ1-4; D unclear. From germline, CDR1 is GTSNPN and CDR2 SVGIG (reference sequence). Trimming pared 1 base from V and 12 bases from J, leaving 9 bases between. The CDR3 runs 11 residues. The DNA of the CDR3 is TGTGCCTGGAGTGATCGACGGGAACTGTTTTTT. It yields the protein CAWSDRRELFF.

A single count supports this clone. The chain couples TRBV5-6 to TRBJ2-3, with D perhaps TRBD1 (6 bases). Germline CDR1 SGHDT, CDR2 YYEEEE. V lost 5 bases and J 3 bases, leaving 16 bases between the germline ends. The CDR3 extends over 15 amino acids. This chain's CDR3 is CASRTDPQGTDTQYF. CDR3 DNA: TGTGCCAGCAGAACCGACCCACAGGGAACAGATACGCAGTATTTT.

This chain links TRBV2 with TRBJ1-1, with D hard to call. CDR3 size: 13 residues. Trimming removed 6 bases from V and 4 bases from J, with 12 bases in between. Germline CDR1 and CDR2: SNHLY and FYNNEI. The CDR3 loop is CASSLGSGTEAFF. The DNA for the CDR3 is TGTGCCAGCAGCCTAGGGTCGGGCACTGAAGCTTTCTTT.